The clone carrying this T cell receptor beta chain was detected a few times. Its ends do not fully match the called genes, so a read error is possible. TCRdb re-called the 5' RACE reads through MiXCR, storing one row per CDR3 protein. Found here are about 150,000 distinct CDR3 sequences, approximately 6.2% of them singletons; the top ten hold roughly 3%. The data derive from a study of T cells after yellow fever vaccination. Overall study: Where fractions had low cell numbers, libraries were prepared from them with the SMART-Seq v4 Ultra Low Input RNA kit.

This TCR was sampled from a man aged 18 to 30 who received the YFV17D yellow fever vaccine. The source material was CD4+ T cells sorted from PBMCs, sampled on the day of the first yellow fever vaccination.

The CDR3 nucleotides read TGTACCAGCAGCTTAGGTGGGGTTAGCAATCTCAATGAGCAGTTCTTC. Protein sequence: CTSSLGGVSNLNEQFF. This chain uses TRBV7-3 with TRBJ2-1; D gene ambiguous. CDR3 length: 16 residues. The germline V gene encodes CDR1 SGHTA and CDR2 FQGTGA. The full variable domain, rest sourced from reference TRBV7-3 and TRBJ2-1, is GAGVSQTPSNKVTEKGKYVELRCDPISGHTALYWYRQSLGQGPEFLIYFQGTGAADDSGLPNDRFFAVRPEGSVSTLKIQRTERGDSAVYLCTSSLGGVSNLNEQFFGPGTRLTVL.